The 10 T cell receptor beta chains below were found in one sample sequenced in a study of graft-versus-host responses after intestinal transplantation. Libraries were prepared by immunoSEQ multiplex PCR; TCRdb keeps only in-frame clonotypes and omits some of them. The data hold about 39,000 clones, with 85% to 95% observed a single time. This material consisted of PBMCs, taken roughly 110 weeks after intestinal transplantation. These receptors were collected from a human patient who received an intestinal transplant, so some T cells may come from the graft donor.

V gene TRBV20-1 combines with J gene TRBJ1-5; D remains unclear. From germline, CDR1 is DFQATT and CDR2 SNEGSKA (reference sequence). Trimming pared 7 bases from V and 4 bases from J, leaving 8 bases between. The CDR3 has 11 amino acids. The CDR3 DNA is TGCAGTGTAGGGAGGAATCAGCCCCAGCATTTT. Encoded protein: CSVGRNQPQHF.

In its sample, this clone was seen once. The chain carries TRBV6-1 and TRBJ2-2; 10 bases match TRBD2. Germline assignment: CDR1 MNHNS and CDR2 SASEGT. The CDR3 covers 17 residues. The ends lost 3 bases at V and 5 bases at J; junction bases unmatched: 9. This CDR3 is CASSEVAGGRGTGELFF. The CDR3, as DNA: TGTGCCAGCAGTGAGGTAGCGGGAGGTAGAGGAACCGGGGAGCTGTTTTTT.

The CDR3 loop is CASSSLPGASGRQQYF. As DNA, the CDR3 is TGCGCCAGCAGCTCCCTACCTGGGGCTAGCGGGAGGCAGCAGTACTTC. This chain uses TRBV4-1 with TRBJ2-7; TRBD2 agrees at 11 bases. V shed 5 bases and J 8 bases; nucleotides not matched to a gene: 14. Germline values: CDR1 MGHRA, CDR2 YSYEKL. The CDR3 loop spans 16 amino acids.

The chain employs TRBV10-2 and TRBJ2-7, with a tentative D call TRBD2 (6 bases). This CDR3 region has 14 residues. The V gene's germline CDR1 is WSHSY and CDR2 SAAADI. Trimming took off 3 bases at V and 7 bases at J, with 16 bases between the two ends. The CDR3 protein is CASSEPAGLGEQYF. The DNA for the CDR3 is TGCGCCAGCAGTGAACCTGCGGGACTGGGTGAGCAGTACTTC.

This sequence joins TRBV7-9 and TRBJ1-2, with 9 bases aligning to TRBD1. This CDR3 is built from 16 residues. Germline V CDR1 and CDR2: SEHNR, FQNEAQ (reference sequence). The V and J ends lost 5 bases and 3 bases, in that order; junction bases with no gene match: 10. The CDR3 DNA follows: TGTGCCAGCAGCGAACAGGGGGCGCTTAGCCACTATGGCTACACCTTC. Its protein is CASSEQGALSHYGYTF.

The chain joins TRBV19 to TRBJ1-2; tentative D call: TRBD1 (6 bases). The CDR3 has 13 residues. Germline-derived CDR1 and CDR2 are LNHDA and SQIVND (reference sequence). Trimming stripped 7 bases from V and 5 bases from J, with 14 bases between. For the CDR3, the DNA is TGTGCCAGTACAATCGGGGGGGCGTATGGCTACACCTTC. Translation gives CASTIGGAYGYTF.

J is TRBJ2-2 and V is TRBV5-6, with a tentative D call TRBD2 (6 bases). Germline V gene lookup returns CDR1 SGHDT and CDR2 YYEEEE. V was clipped by 0 bases and J by 7 bases, with 13 bases between them. The CDR3 contains 15 residues. This CDR3 reads CASSLGLELGGELFF. The CDR3 region has the DNA TGTGCCAGCAGCTTGGGACTAGAATTAGGCGGGGAGCTGTTTTTT.

This clone was seen more than once but under ten times. The CDR3 nucleotides read TGCGCCAGCAGGAGGGCTGTGGACACTGAAGCTTTCTTT. This translates into CASRRAVDTEAFF. The chain is built from TRBV5-1 and TRBJ1-1, with D unclear. Trimming removed 5 bases at V and 3 bases at J, with 11 bases between. CDR1 is SGHRS and CDR2 is YFSETQ in the germline V gene. The length of the CDR3 is 13 residues.

V is TRBV7-9 and J is TRBJ2-2, with no clear D. CDR3 length: 15 amino acids. V dropped 4 bases and J dropped 5 bases, with 14 bases sitting between them. Per germline, CDR1 SEHNR and CDR2 FQNEAQ (reference sequence). In DNA form, the CDR3 reads TGTGCCAGCAGCTCCCCCGCTTCGCGGACCGGGGAGCTGTTTTTT. Amino acid sequence: CASSSPASRTGELFF.

J is TRBJ2-3 and V is TRBV7-3; TRBD1 matches at 12 bases. The CDR3 is 15 amino acids. The germline gives CDR1 SGHTA, CDR2 FQGTGA. The ends lost 5 bases at V and 6 bases at J; junction bases unmatched: 6. Here the CDR3 reads CASSSPGTGGDTQYF. The DNA for the CDR3 is TGTGCCAGCAGCAGTCCAGGGACAGGGGGCGATACGCAGTATTTT.